These T cell receptor beta chains were read from a single sample in a study of blood T cell repertoires in COVID-19. Libraries were prepared by immunoSEQ multiplex PCR; TCRdb keeps only in-frame clonotypes and omits some of them. The sample consists of 140,000 or so clones, roughly 80% of them appearing once. The sequenced sample consisted of peripheral blood. The receptors shown here come from a woman at least 80 years old with acute or convalescent COVID-19. Each CDR3 is given with its conserved first and last residue. A D gene is named only where the DNA matches it firmly. Size values are once, few and many counts, or a class for expanded clones, and some rows have none.

- TRBJ1-6 - TRBV28 CASSSQGGGRSPLHF TGTGCCAGCAGTTCCCAAGGGGGGGGGCGTTCACCCCTCCACTTT
- TRBJ2-1 TRBD2 TRBV18 CASSPSAGGMNEQFF TGTGCCAGCTCACCCTCAGCGGGGGGGATGAATGAGCAGTTCTTC
- TRBJ1-5 - TRBV7-6 CASSFRVNQPQHF TGTGCCAGCAGCTTTCGGGTCAATCAGCCCCAGCATTTT
- TRBJ2-1 TRBD2 TRBV7-9 CASSPGLAGVYNEQFF TGTGCCAGCAGCCCGGGACTAGCGGGAGTATACAATGAGCAGTTCTTC
- TRBJ1-6 - TRBV19 CASIDDSKINSPLHF TGTGCCAGTATCGACGACAGCAAAATCAATTCACCCCTCCACTTT
- TRBJ2-7 - TRBV2 CASSEGLLTEQYF TGTGCCAGCAGTGAAGGTCTCTTGACTGAGCAGTACTTC
- TRBJ2-5 - TRBV5-1 CASTLEGGPGTQYF TGCGCCAGCACCCTAGAGGGGGGGCCGGGGACCCAGTACTTC
- TRBJ2-3 TRBD1 TRBV28 CASSYRYRGTDTQYF TGTGCCAGCAGTTACCGTTACAGGGGAACTGATACGCAGTATTTT
few TRBJ2-5 TRBD2 TRBV18 CASSPLSSGGVKETQYF TGTGCCAGCTCACCACTTTCGAGCGGGGGAGTCAAGGAGACCCAGTACTTC
once TRBJ2-5 - TRBV7-9 CASSLADTMAVAQYF TGTGCCAGCAGCTTAGCGGACACAATGGCCGTCGCCCAGTACTTC
once TRBJ2-1 - TRBV13 CASSRGQGRSSYNEQFF TGTGCCAGCAGCAGGGGACAAGGCCGAAGCTCCTACAATGAGCAGTTCTTC
- TRBJ1-2 - TRBV5-1 CASSLEGGYTF TGCGCCAGCAGCTTGGAGGGGGGCTACACCTTC
- TRBJ1-5 - TRBV6-5 CASRETSNQPQHF TGTGCCAGCCGGGAAACCAGCAATCAGCCCCAGCATTTT
- TRBJ2-1 TRBD2 TRBV19 CASSIVASGDSQFF TGTGCCAGTAGTATCGTGGCTAGCGGGGATTCACAGTTCTTC
- TRBJ2-7 TRBD2 TRBV5-8 CASSPLGLAGTYEQYF TGTGCCAGCAGCCCTCTGGGACTAGCGGGAACCTACGAGCAGTACTTC
- TRBJ2-3 TRBD2 TRBV28 CASSWNILASSTDTQYF TGTGCCAGCAGTTGGAACATACTAGCGTCTAGCACAGATACGCAGTATTTT
- TRBJ1-3 - TRBV3-1/TRBV3-2 CASSQIQGGSGNTIYF TGTGCCAGCAGCCAAATCCAGGGTGGGTCTGGAAACACCATATATTTT
once TRBJ1-2 - TRBV19 CASSMSGQYGYTF TGTGCCAGTAGTATGAGCGGACAGTATGGCTACACCTTC
- TRBJ2-7 TRBD1 TRBV6-5 CASSQDRVDEQYF TGTGCCAGCAGTCAGGACAGGGTCGACGAGCAGTACTTC
- TRBJ2-7 TRBD2 TRBV2 CASRLTSKNSYEQYF TGTGCCAGCAGGTTGACTAGCAAGAACTCCTACGAGCAGTACTTC
- TRBJ1-5 - TRBV2 CASATGSQPQHF TGTGCCAGCGCCACAGGGAGTCAGCCCCAGCATTTT
- TRBJ2-7 TRBD2 TRBV29-1 CSVELIAGVGNEQYF TGCAGCGTTGAATTGATAGCGGGAGTAGGGAACGAGCAGTACTTC
few TRBJ2-3 TRBD2 TRBV4-1 CASSQDRTGTTQYF TGCGCCAGCAGCCAAGATAGGACCGGGACTACTCAATATTTT
- TRBJ1-1 - TRBV12-5 CASGLSGYSEAFF TGTGCTAGTGGTTTATCAGGGTATAGTGAAGCTTTCTTT
- TRBJ2-7 - TRBV30 CAWSPSLGVVAYEQYF TGTGCCTGGAGTCCTAGTTTAGGGGTGGTTGCCTACGAGCAGTACTTC
- TRBJ2-7 - TRBV21-1 CASSKGGLWTGAPGWEQYF TGTGCCAGCAGCAAAGGTGGCCTTTGGACAGGGGCCCCGGGTTGGGAGCAGTACTTC
- TRBJ1-2 - TRBV28 CASSLVAAPYGYTF TGTGCCAGCAGTTTAGTGGCGGCCCCCTATGGCTACACCTTC
- TRBJ2-2 - TRBV4-1 CASSQERVTGELFF TGCGCCAGCAGCCAAGAAAGAGTCACCGGGGAGCTGTTTTTT
- TRBJ1-5 - TRBV28 CASSVDRFNQPQHF TGTGCCAGCAGTGTCGACAGGTTCAATCAGCCCCAGCATTTT
- TRBJ1-1 - TRBV6-1 CASRMGAPITFF TGTGCCAGCAGAATGGGGGCGCCGATAACTTTCTTT
- TRBJ1-6 TRBD1 TRBV5-1 CASSPSDRTPNSPLHF TGCGCCAGCAGCCCTTCGGACAGGACTCCTAATTCACCCCTCCACTTT
few TRBJ2-3 - TRBV29-1 CSLARLLSTDTQYF TGCAGCCTTGCTAGGCTCCTTAGCACAGATACGCAGTATTTT
- TRBJ1-5 TRBD1 TRBV27 CASRSTGSIRGGNQPQHF TGTGCCAGCAGATCGACAGGGAGTATTAGAGGGGGCAATCAGCCCCAGCATTTT
- TRBJ1-5 - TRBV28 CASTPEQGSPYSNQPQHF TGTGCCAGCACCCCCGAACAGGGTAGCCCTTATAGCAATCAGCCCCAGCATTTT
- TRBJ2-7 TRBD1 TRBV5-1 CASSWTGGQYEQYF TGCGCCAGCAGCTGGACAGGGGGCCAATACGAGCAGTACTTC
- TRBJ2-2 - TRBV4-1 CASSQGDFLTGELFF TGCGCCAGCAGCCAGGGGGACTTCCTCACCGGGGAGCTGTTTTTT
- TRBJ1-1 TRBD1 TRBV24-1 CATSDPGQGNTEAFF TGTGCCACCAGTGACCCTGGACAGGGGAACACTGAAGCTTTCTTT